This T cell receptor (beta chain) was sequenced in a study of T cell repertoires in cytomegalovirus infection. Study-wide points: Dominating the ex vivo response were HLA-C-restricted CMV-specific TCR beta clonotypes.

Using its own MiXCR run on the reads, TCRdb lists one record per CDR3 protein. The data hold some 130,000 distinct CDR3 sequences, with about 10% observed a single time. This clonotype was seen ten or more times. Antigen specificity is unknown. This CDR3 has 13 residues. Germline trimming cut 5 bases from V and 5 bases from J; bases unmatched to any gene: 5. CDR1 is SGHTA, CDR2 FQGNSA, per germline. The sequence derives from a human donor in good health (CMV status not recorded). Some clones in this sample may be carry-over from other donors' samples. The V gene is TRBV7-2, the J gene TRBJ2-5; 7 bases map to TRBD2. The sample taken for sequencing was PBMCs. Here the CDR3 reads CASSGGLFETQYF. In nucleotides, the CDR3 is TGTGCCAGCAGCGGGGGACTATTCGAGACCCAGTACTTC.